The T cell receptor beta chain under discussion was sequenced for a study of blood T cell repertoires in COVID-19. Participants reported their clinical history, and cohort assignment relied on those reports. The V gene's germline CDR1 is SGDLS and CDR2 YYNGEE. With 4 bases removed from V and 0 bases from J, the gap between germline ends came to 13 bases. The CDR3 has 16 residues. The data were produced by immunoSEQ multiplex PCR, yet TCRdb's version contains in-frame clones alone and is incomplete. This sample has a few hundred thousand clones, with roughly 85% found just once. The chain combines TRBV9 with TRBJ1-4, with D possibly being TRBD1 (5 bases). This receptor was obtained from a woman between 45 and 60 years old who had recovered from COVID-19. Material for sequencing was PBMCs or T cells enriched from blood (not recorded which). The CDR3 region has the DNA TGTGCCAGCAGCACCGGAGGGGTAGCAACTAATGAAAAACTGTTTTTT. As protein: CASSTGGVATNEKLFF.